The clone carrying this TCR delta chain was counted only a few times. The protein TCRdb lists belongs to a much larger clone and differs from this DNA's translation at residue 6, which points to a read error; the protein shown is made from the DNA. This sample was taken from a study of gamma delta lymphoproliferative disorders and STAT genes. Sequencing used genomic DNA taken from PBMCs of patients and controls. TCRdb fed the multiplex PCR reads into CATT to redo clone calling. Seen here are about 3,300 delta-chain clones, roughly 1.2% observed once, and the top ten hold about 20%. Germline loops: CDR1 GEAIGNYY, CDR2 EKD. V lost 0 bases to trimming and J lost 0 bases, with 14 bases between them. The CDR3 is 19 residues long.

The specimen was blood. The chain links TRDV2 to TRDJ3; TRDD3 is a possible D gene (5 bases). This clonotype was sampled from a human donor in good health. The CDR3 here is CACDTRDVKGSWDTRQMFF. The CDR3 bases are TGTGCCTGTGACACCCGGGATGTTAAGGGCTCCTGGGACACCCGACAGATGTTTTTC.